The entry that follows covers one T cell receptor (beta chain) sequence. Its specificity is unknown. With a far larger clone one base away, a read error is the likely cause. The data were obtained in a study of identical twins. General study points: Excess twin sharing in beta out-of-frame sequences was weaker. Fewer insertions were carried by abundant cord blood beta clonotypes, but none was seen in memory repertoires.

Trimming shortened V by 3 bases and J by 9 bases, and 11 bases separated the two germline ends. Looked up from germline, CDR1 is MDHEN and CDR2 is SYDVKM. This CDR3 is 13 amino acids long. Through template switching, a universal primer site was introduced, and the cDNA contained unique molecular identifiers. TCRdb ran MiXCR on the 5' RACE reads and lists one entry per CDR3 protein. The sample records about 720,000 distinct CDR3 sequences, around 8.3% being singletons. This sample was also put to use in a study of yellow fever vaccine responses in identical twins.

The chain combines TRBV28 with TRBJ2-2; possibly TRBD1 for D (5 bases). Sequenced input: PBMCs. This TCR was sampled from a young woman in good health. The DNA for the CDR3 is TGTGCCAGCAGTTTGTTAGGGGCCAGGGAGCTGTTTTTT. It translates to CASSLLGARELFF.